This entry describes one TCR beta chain. Its antigen remains unidentified. One end of the junction does not line up with germline, which may come from a read error. This sample is drawn from a study of human T cells and chemical hapten exposure. Study-wide results and limits: TCRs at a frequency above 1 in 1000 stayed unchanged with DPC sensitization.

CDR1 and CDR2 (germline): MNHEY, SMNVEV (reference sequence). There are 14 residues in the CDR3. TCRdb fed the RACE reads into MiXCR, producing one record per CDR3 protein. The sample yields about 45,000 distinct CDR3 sequences, around 3.4% seen once. This sample's time point: healthy volunteer bleed at 6 weeks. Unfractionated whole blood was the source from which total RNA was extracted. The chain employs TRBV27 and TRBJ2-6; D uncertain. Material: whole blood. The TCR comes from a human donor in good health. Some clones in this sample may be carry-over from other donors' samples. Here the CDR3 reads CVSTGLAGANVLTF. CDR3 nucleotides: TGTGTCAGCACCGGTCTGGCTGGGGCCAACGTCCTGACTTTC.